The clone carrying this T cell receptor beta chain has just one count. Its target is unknown. Germline CDR1 reads SGHTA; CDR2 reads FQGTGA. This CDR3 comprises 15 residues. The V end lost 5 bases, the J end lost 9 bases, and 20 bases lay between the germline ends. These data come from a study of Tregs in tolerant kidney transplant recipients. Study-wide context: Related graft donors supplied nonmyeloablative bone marrow transplants, and mixed chimerism was transient. Study-wide findings and caveats: Tregs expanded with activated donor B cells seemed most donor-specific. Nucleotide sequences could not be compared across some patients' samples due to primer changes.

The assay was immunoSEQ multiplex PCR, and TCRdb's table has in-frame clones only and misses some. The data hold tens of thousands of clones, with 98% observed a single time. Thawed PBMCs were rested overnight at 37°C with around 180 IU/ml IL-2 before regulatory T cell sorting. The receptor was isolated from a human donor who received a combined kidney and bone marrow transplant. J is TRBJ2-1 and V is TRBV7-3, with TRBD2 as a possible D gene (6 bases). The sample in question was Tregs from blood, obtained before the transplant. The CDR3 here is CASSLVGGSGLEQFF. CDR3 sequence (DNA): TGTGCCAGCAGCCTCGTTGGGGGGAGTGGTCTTGAGCAGTTCTTC. The variable domain in full, with the rest retrieved from reference TRBV7-3 and TRBJ2-1, is GAGVSQTPSNKVTEKGKYVELRCDPISGHTALYWYRQSLGQGPEFLIYFQGTGAADDSGLPNDRFFAVRPEGSVSTLKIQRTERGDSAVYLCASSLVGGSGLEQFFGPGTRLTVL.